Each of the 3 T cell receptor beta chains below was sequenced from the same sample in a study of cytomegalovirus exposure and HLA in healthy donors. PCR employed 60 Vbeta and 13 Jbeta primers. The data were produced by immunoSEQ multiplex PCR, yet TCRdb's version contains in-frame clones alone and is incomplete. This sample yields some 200,000 clones, of which roughly four fifths are seen a single time; 1.5% to 2% belongs to the top ten. Material for sequencing was PBMCs. The receptor set was obtained from a woman aged 18-29 years in good health and CMV-seronegative.

The chain carries TRBV29-1 and TRBJ2-3; TRBD2 agrees at 10 bases. CDR1 SQVTM and CDR2 ANQGSEA come from the germline V gene. With V trimmed by 7 bases and J by 1 base, 11 bases remained unmatched. This CDR3 has 16 amino acids. CDR3 amino acids: CSERSAGGPGTDTQYF. CDR3 DNA: TGCAGCGAGCGATCAGCGGGAGGGCCGGGCACAGATACGCAGTATTTT.

The chain carries TRBV28 and TRBJ1-1; D unresolved. Trimming stripped 4 bases from V and 5 bases from J, with 14 bases between. The CDR3 has 14 residues. Germline CDR1 is MDHEN and CDR2 is SYDVKM. The DNA for the CDR3 is TGTGCCAGCAGTTCTGTCCCCGCCGAGACTGAAGCTTTCTTT. Translated: CASSSVPAETEAFF.

The chain has TRBV29-1 and TRBJ2-7, with a weak D call TRBD1 (5 bases). Germline V gene lookup returns CDR1 SQVTM and CDR2 ANQGSEA. Trimming removed 1 base from V and 6 bases from J, with 7 bases in between. This CDR3 region has 11 residues. CDR3 loop: CSVEGGGEQYF. CDR3 sequence (DNA): TGCAGCGTTGAAGGGGGCGGCGAGCAGTACTTC.